The 13 T cell receptor beta chains listed next were all sequenced from one sample in a study of CD8 T cells in ankylosing spondylitis. TCRdb recomputed calls from the 5' RACE reads with MiXCR, one row per CDR3 protein. The profile shows around 180,000 distinct CDR3 sequences, around a sixth of them singletons. Sample: blood, either unsorted or a sorted T cell fraction (not recorded which). These receptors came from a male donor between 5 and 29 years old with ankylosing spondylitis or in good health (not recorded which).

This clonotype was seen at least ten times. The chain has TRBV12-3 or TRBV12-4 and TRBJ2-7, with TRBD2 matching 16 bases. With V trimmed by 6 bases and J by 7 bases, 6 bases remained unmatched. The CDR3 runs to 15 residues. CDR3 nucleotides: TGTGCCAGCAGGGGACTAGCGGGGGGGCCCTGGGAGCAGTACTTC. Encoded protein: CASRGLAGGPWEQYF.

The table lists this clonotype with many counts. This chain links TRBV20-1 with TRBJ2-7, with D perhaps matching TRBD1 or TRBD2 (5 bases each). Trimming took 5 bases from V and 2 from J, leaving 7 bases between them. The CDR3 is 11 amino acids. Germline V CDR1 and CDR2: DFQATT, SNEGSKA (reference sequence). CDR3 region: CSAGDPYEQYF. The CDR3 DNA sequence: TGCAGTGCTGGGGACCCCTACGAGCAGTACTTC.

This clonotype was seen repeatedly, ten times or more. This chain joins TRBV5-1 and TRBJ2-1, with D possibly matching TRBD2 (6 bases). Germline lookup yields CDR1 SGHRS and CDR2 YFSETQ. With 6 bases removed from V and 4 bases from J, the gap between germline ends came to 14 bases. The CDR3 is 14 residues long. The CDR3 DNA sequence: TGCGCCAGCAAGGGTGGCGGGATTTACAATGAGCAGTTCTTC. Residues: CASKGGGIYNEQFF.

The chain has TRBV12-3 or TRBV12-4 and TRBJ2-5, with D maybe TRBD1 (5 bases). CDR3 length: 13 residues. Trimming cost V 7 bases and J 4 bases, with 13 bases left between them. The CDR3 nucleotides are TGTGCCAGCACCTTCCCAGGGATAGAGACCCAGTACTTC. Translated: CASTFPGIETQYF.

This clonotype has ten or more counts. This chain uses TRBV20-1 with TRBJ2-7; D gene uncertain. The length of the CDR3 is 13 residues. V lost 5 bases to trimming and J lost 2 bases, with 13 bases between them. Germline CDR1 DFQATT, CDR2 SNEGSKA (reference sequence). CDR3 in amino acids: CSARAHSAYEQYV. In DNA form, the CDR3 reads TGCAGTGCTCGCGCACATTCCGCCTACGAGCAGTACGTC.

This chain uses TRBV6-6 with TRBJ2-6; D gene unclear. The V end lost 5 bases, the J end lost 2 bases, and 10 bases lay between the germline ends. Germline V lookup: CDR1 MNHNY, CDR2 SVGAGI (reference sequence). The CDR3 has 15 amino acids. The CDR3 loop reads CASSTGQPGANVLTF. CDR3 DNA sequence: TGTGCCAGCAGTACTGGCCAACCTGGGGCCAACGTCCTGACTTTC.

This clonotype was picked up many times. This chain connects TRBV5-1 to TRBJ2-3; TRBD2 aligns across 9 bases. The CDR3 runs 16 residues. The ends lost 0 bases at V and 3 bases at J; junction bases unmatched: 5. CDR1 SGHRS and CDR2 YFSETQ come from the germline V gene. CDR3 DNA: TGCGCCAGCAGCTTGGAGGCAGCGGGAGGTACAGATACGCAGTATTTT. It specifies CASSLEAAGGTDTQYF.

This clonotype has ten or more counts. This chain uses TRBV3-1 with TRBJ2-3; 8 bases are shared with TRBD2. Germline lookup yields CDR1 LGHDT and CDR2 YNNKEL (reference sequence). The CDR3 totals 16 residues. V shed 3 bases, J shed 0 bases, and the junction held 5 bases outside the gene matches. This chain's CDR3 is CASSHQLAVSTDTQYF. Written as DNA, the CDR3 is TGTGCCAGCAGCCACCAACTAGCGGTGAGCACAGATACGCAGTATTTT.

This clonotype was counted between two and nine times. The V and J genes are TRBV29-1 and TRBJ1-1; D is uncertain. V dropped 7 bases and J dropped 1 base, with 4 bases sitting between them. The CDR3 length is 10 residues. Germline CDR1 reads SQVTM; CDR2 reads ANQGSEA. CDR3 residues: CSGENTEAFF. CDR3 coding DNA: TGCAGCGGAGAGAACACTGAAGCTTTCTTT. Combining the CDR3 with reference TRBV29-1 and TRBJ1-1 gives the whole variable domain SAVISQKPSRDICQRGTSLTIQCQVDSQVTMMFWYRQQPGQSLTLIATANQGSEATYESGFVIDKFPISRPNLTFSTLTVSNMSPEDSSIYLCSGENTEAFFGQGTRLTVV.

This clonotype occurred many times. This chain connects TRBV24-1 to TRBJ1-1, with D uncertain. The CDR3 totals 14 residues. Germline loops: CDR1 KGHDR, CDR2 SFDVKD. V lost 5 bases and J lost 2, with 11 bases in between. CDR3 in DNA: TGTGCCACCAGTGCGGGTGCGTTTAACACTGAAGCTTTCTTT. It encodes CATSAGAFNTEAFF.

There are many counts of this clonotype. The genes are TRBV3-1 and TRBJ1-1; the D gene is possibly TRBD1 (6 bases). The germline V gene encodes CDR1 LGHDT and CDR2 YNNKEL (reference sequence). The germline V and J ends were trimmed by 0 bases and 0 bases, with 8 bases remaining between them. The CDR3 has 15 amino acids. CDR3 coding DNA: TGTGCCAGCAGCCAAGAACAGGGCTTGAACACTGAAGCTTTCTTT. Encoded protein: CASSQEQGLNTEAFF.

The CDR3 DNA reads as TGTGCCAGCAGCTTAACGGTGGCAGGTGAGCAGTTCTTC. It is translated as CASSLTVAGEQFF. The rearrangement uses TRBV11-2 and TRBJ2-1; no clear D gene. The CDR3 extends over 13 amino acids. CDR1 and CDR2 (germline): SGHAT, FQNNGV. The V end was cut by 2 bases, the J end by 9 bases, with 11 bases between.

Ten or more counts support this clonotype. The chain uses TRBV7-8 and TRBJ1-2; 7 positions match TRBD1. The CDR3 totals 14 residues. J gave up 4 bases and V 5 bases, and 7 bases lay outside the gene matches. Germline CDR1 and CDR2: SGHVS and FQNEAQ. Here the CDR3 reads CASSLETGSYGYTF. The CDR3 DNA is TGTGCCAGCAGCCTAGAGACAGGGAGCTATGGCTACACCTTC.